This T cell receptor beta chain was captured by sequencing in a study of T cell responses to AZD1222 COVID-19 vaccine. Study-wide findings and caveats: Only 5 or 6 individuals given AZD1222 were seropositive at baseline. Among the donors, most were white British and more were female, and clonal diversity was possibly underestimated. Among spike-specific TCRs, nearly half reportedly target unmutated variant regions.

Sequencing used immunoSEQ multiplex PCR; TCRdb keeps in-frame clones, though not all of them. The sample lists about 160,000 clones, roughly 90% occurring once. For this clone: The antigen remains unidentified.

In germline, CDR1 is MDHEN, CDR2 SYDVKM. Trimming pared 4 bases from V and 2 bases from J, leaving 6 bases between. This CDR3 has 13 residues. V usage is TRBV28 and J usage is TRBJ1-3; D remains unclear. The receptor comes from an adult in good health. The specimen was peripheral blood, collected on day 0 of AZD1222 vaccination. CDR3 residues: CASSSAPGNTIYF. CDR3 in DNA: TGTGCCAGCAGTTCAGCTCCTGGAAACACCATATATTTT.